This passage covers 23 T cell receptor beta chains from one sample sequenced in a study of blood T cell repertoires in COVID-19. The data were produced by immunoSEQ multiplex PCR, yet TCRdb's version contains in-frame clones alone and is incomplete. The data show roughly 300,000 clones, with 65% to 85% seen just once and more than 1.4% held by the top ten. The material sequenced was peripheral blood. The receptors were sampled from a human donor with COVID-19, enrolled during active disease. The donor label of this sample is uncertain.

The V and J genes are TRBV29-1 and TRBJ2-2; tentatively, D is TRBD2 (6 bases). Germline CDR1 reads SQVTM; CDR2 reads ANQGSEA. The CDR3 extends over 15 amino acids. Trimming took 7 bases from V and 3 from J, leaving 18 bases between them. The CDR3 DNA sequence: TGCAGCGCCTTCACCGGCGGGACCTACACCGGGGAGCTGTTTTTT. Encoded protein: CSAFTGGTYTGELFF.

This clone has more than one count but fewer than ten. This chain links TRBV30 with TRBJ2-7; 13 bases are shared with TRBD2. Germline V gene lookup returns CDR1 GTSNPN and CDR2 SVGIG (reference sequence). This CDR3 comprises 16 residues. J was trimmed by 4 bases and V by 0 bases; bases with no gene match: 6. The CDR3 nucleotides are TGTGCCTGGAGTGTAAGTTCGGGACTAGCGGGATACGAGCAGTACTTC. Protein: CAWSVSSGLAGYEQYF.

This chain connects TRBV18 to TRBJ1-1; TRBD1 aligns across 7 bases. The CDR3 loop spans 14 amino acids. Losses at the gene ends were 5 bases for V and 6 bases for J; bases not matched to a gene: 9. From germline, CDR1 is KGHSH and CDR2 LQKENI. For the CDR3, the DNA is TGTGCCAGCTCATCTCGACAGGGAGAGGCTGAAGCTTTCTTT. It translates to CASSSRQGEAEAFF.

This clone was observed at least ten times. V gene TRBV27 combines with J gene TRBJ2-2, with TRBD2 matching 14 bases. J lost 5 bases, V lost 5 bases, and 1 base had no gene match. Germline CDR1 and CDR2: MNHEY and SMNVEV (reference sequence). This CDR3 region has 15 residues. This CDR3 reads CASSRTSGRTGELFF. The CDR3 DNA reads TGTGCCAGCAGTCGGACTAGCGGGAGGACCGGGGAGCTGTTTTTT.

This clone was seen a handful of times. V and J are TRBV4-2 and TRBJ2-3; 9 bases are shared with TRBD1. This CDR3 contains 16 residues. In germline, CDR1 is LGHNA, CDR2 YNFKEQ. The ends lost 3 bases at V and 4 bases at J; junction bases unmatched: 8. The CDR3 coding sequence is TGTGCCAGCAGCCAGCCCGGGACAGGGCGTCCAGATACGCAGTATTTT. Translated: CASSQPGTGRPDTQYF.

The chain couples TRBV9 to TRBJ1-2, with 7 bases aligning to TRBD1. V shed 4 bases, J shed 2 bases, and the junction held 8 bases outside the gene matches. The CDR3 is 15 amino acids. Germline CDR1 reads SGDLS; CDR2 reads YYNGEE. CDR3 DNA sequence: TGTGCCAGCAGCCCCACCTTACAGGGGAACTATGGCTACACCTTC. Translation gives CASSPTLQGNYGYTF.

This chain uses TRBV19 with TRBJ2-2; unclear D gene. Trimming cost V 9 bases and J 7 bases, with 12 bases left between them. The CDR3 spans 12 residues. Per the germline V gene, CDR1 is LNHDA and CDR2 is SQIVND (reference sequence). The CDR3 DNA reads TGTGCCAGCTTGACACTGGGCGGGGAGCTGTTTTTT. Amino acids: CASLTLGGELFF.

The rearrangement uses TRBV19 and TRBJ1-5, with 9 bases aligning to TRBD1. The CDR3 has 15 amino acids. V was clipped by 7 bases and J by 2 bases; unmatched bases: 6. CDR1 is LNHDA, CDR2 SQIVND, per germline (reference sequence). The CDR3 region has the DNA TGTGCCAGTAACCAGGGACAGGGTGGCAATCAGCCCCAGCATTTT. Translation: CASNQGQGGNQPQHF.

This chain links TRBV6-1 with TRBJ1-3; 11 bases agree with TRBD1. There are 16 residues in the CDR3. Germline CDR1 MNHNS, CDR2 SASEGT. V was pared by 3 bases and J by 9 bases, with 10 bases of the junction left unmatched. The CDR3 protein is CASSEGGGTGGGTIYF. CDR3 bases: TGTGCCAGCAGTGAGGGAGGTGGGACAGGGGGAGGCACCATATATTTT.

The genes are TRBV15 and TRBJ1-4; perhaps TRBD1 as D (5 bases). The CDR3 totals 15 residues. Trimming took 0 bases from V and 13 from J, leaving 18 bases between them. The germline gives CDR1 LNHNV, CDR2 YYDKDF (reference sequence). The CDR3 protein is CATSRDRTAGERLFF. In nucleotides, the CDR3 is TGTGCCACCAGCAGAGACCGCACAGCGGGGGAGCGACTGTTTTTT.

DNA for the CDR3: TGCAGTGTTATAGACAGGGGCGAGCAGTACTTC. Translation: CSVIDRGEQYF. The rearrangement joins TRBV20-1 to TRBJ2-7, with TRBD1 matching 8 bases. Unmatched junction bases numbered 5, after V lost 7 bases and J lost 6 bases. Germline V gene data show CDR1 as DFQATT and CDR2 as SNEGSKA (reference sequence). The CDR3 is 11 amino acids.

This clone was seen only a few times. The chain combines TRBV5-1 with TRBJ1-1; tentatively, D is TRBD1 (6 bases). This CDR3 is 15 amino acids long. With 3 bases removed from V and 1 base from J, the gap between germline ends came to 13 bases. Germline V lookup: CDR1 SGHRS, CDR2 YFSETQ. This CDR3 is CASSSRTARNTEAFF. The CDR3 nucleotides are TGCGCCAGCAGCTCTCGGACAGCTAGGAACACTGAAGCTTTCTTT.

The chain has TRBV28 and TRBJ1-1; D is possibly TRBD1 (5 bases). The germline V gene has CDR1 MDHEN and CDR2 SYDVKM. The CDR3 has 15 amino acids. The germline V and J ends were trimmed by 2 bases and 0 bases, with 10 bases remaining between them. CDR3 DNA sequence: TGTGCCAGCAGTTTAGCGGGACTCATGAACACTGAAGCTTTCTTT. Amino acid sequence: CASSLAGLMNTEAFF. Based on the CDR3 plus reference TRBV28 and TRBJ1-1, the full variable domain is DVKVTQSSRYLVKRTGEKVFLECVQDMDHENMFWYRQDPGLGLRLIYFSYDVKMKEKGDIPEGYSVSREKKERFSLILESASTNQTSMYLCASSLAGLMNTEAFFGQGTRLTVV.

V is TRBV5-4 and J is TRBJ2-5, with TRBD2 matching over 14 bases. The CDR3 is 17 residues long. Looked up from germline, CDR1 is SGHNT and CDR2 is YYREEE (reference sequence). V shed 3 bases and J 5 bases; nucleotides not matched to a gene: 9. The CDR3 sequence is CASSSRLAGGPWETQYF. Here the CDR3 DNA reads TGTGCCAGCAGCTCACGACTAGCGGGAGGGCCGTGGGAGACCCAGTACTTC.

The chain joins TRBV18 to TRBJ1-6; 7 bases are shared with TRBD1. V gave up 1 base and J gave up 5 bases; unmatched junction bases: 5. Germline-derived CDR1 and CDR2 are KGHSH and LQKENI. CDR3 length: 16 amino acids. The CDR3 here is CASSPRGGANNSPLHF. The CDR3 DNA is TGTGCCAGCTCACCACGAGGGGGCGCGAATAATTCACCCCTCCACTTT.

V usage is TRBV5-1 and J usage is TRBJ2-3; D call uncertain. From germline, CDR1 is SGHRS and CDR2 YFSETQ. The ends were cut back, 2 bases at V and 4 bases at J, with 5 bases in the middle. CDR3 size: 12 residues. Written as DNA, the CDR3 is TGCGCCAGCAGCTTCCAGTCAGATACGCAGTATTTT. This gives the protein CASSFQSDTQYF.

This chain links TRBV5-1 with TRBJ2-7; tentative D call: TRBD1 (6 bases). V was clipped by 0 bases and J by 3 bases, with 16 bases between them. Germline V gene lookup returns CDR1 SGHRS and CDR2 YFSETQ. The CDR3 runs 16 residues. CDR3 residues: CASSLGGQGTLYEQYF. CDR3 DNA sequence: TGCGCCAGCAGCTTGGGGGGACAAGGGACGCTCTACGAGCAGTACTTC.

The V and J genes are TRBV15 and TRBJ2-7; a possible D gene is TRBD2 (6 bases). Per the germline V gene, CDR1 is LNHNV and CDR2 is YYDKDF (reference sequence). This CDR3 is 14 amino acids long. Deletions cut 3 bases from V and 3 bases from J, with 12 bases between. CDR3 bases: TGTGCCACCAGCAGGGTGTTGGGGGGCTACGAGCAGTACTTC. Its protein product is CATSRVLGGYEQYF.

This clone appeared once. The chain links TRBV19 to TRBJ2-1, with TRBD2 matching 8 bases. Trimming at V came to 7 bases and at J to 4 bases, leaving 9 bases not matched to a gene. In germline, CDR1 is LNHDA, CDR2 SQIVND (reference sequence). The CDR3 consists of 15 residues. The DNA for the CDR3 is TGTGCCAGTACCGTCTCAGCGGGAGCGTACAATGAGCAGTTCTTC. Translation: CASTVSAGAYNEQFF.

J is TRBJ1-1 and V is TRBV29-1, with 8 bases matching TRBD1. The V gene's germline CDR1 is SQVTM and CDR2 ANQGSEA. The CDR3 has 17 amino acids. V was clipped by 2 bases and J by 1 base; unmatched bases: 12. This CDR3 is CSVELPRTGPWNTEAFF. The CDR3 nucleotides are TGCAGCGTTGAACTACCTCGGACAGGGCCGTGGAACACTGAAGCTTTCTTT. Variable domain in full (rest from reference TRBV29-1 and TRBJ1-1): SAVISQKPSRDICQRGTSLTIQCQVDSQVTMMFWYRQQPGQSLTLIATANQGSEATYESGFVIDKFPISRPNLTFSTLTVSNMSPEDSSIYLCSVELPRTGPWNTEAFFGQGTRLTVV.

The chain carries TRBV7-3 and TRBJ2-1; 7 positions agree with TRBD2. The CDR3 has 15 amino acids. CDR1 and CDR2 (germline): SGHTA, FQGTGA. V lost 5 bases, J lost 5 bases, and 9 bases stayed unmatched. The CDR3 nucleotides are TGTGCCAGCAGCCCGGGACTAATAAGGGACAATGAGCAGTTCTTC. Protein: CASSPGLIRDNEQFF.

The gene calls are TRBV19 and TRBJ2-2, with D hard to call. V was cut by 3 bases and J by 6 bases, with 17 bases left in between. The germline V gene has CDR1 LNHDA and CDR2 SQIVND (reference sequence). The CDR3 contains 16 residues. CDR3 residues: CASSILDRSAAGELFF. The CDR3 nucleotides read TGTGCCAGTAGTATTTTAGACCGCTCGGCGGCCGGGGAGCTGTTTTTT.

This chain uses TRBV5-6 with TRBJ1-6, with 10 bases lining up with TRBD1. The ends lost 6 bases at V and 10 bases at J; junction bases unmatched: 7. This CDR3 is 14 amino acids long. CDR1 and CDR2 (germline): SGHDT, YYEEEE. The CDR3 spells CASNRQGARSPLHF. CDR3 coding DNA: TGTGCCAGCAACCGACAGGGGGCGAGGTCACCCCTCCACTTT.